The rows below give T cell receptor beta chains drawn from one sample of a study of identical twins. TCRdb re-derived calls from the 5' RACE reads in MiXCR, one entry per CDR3 protein. Of hundreds of thousands of distinct CDR3 sequences in the sample, roughly 8% were seen once. These data also formed part of another study, on yellow fever vaccine responses in identical twins.

The material sequenced was PBMCs. These receptor sequences come from a woman aged 18-35 years in good health. The CDR3 runs from the conserved cysteine through the conserved F or W. D genes are given only for firm matches. A row's size may be missing; if present it is once, few, many or a size class.

16 - TRBJ2-7 TRBV4-1 few TGCGCCAGCAGCCCGAGCACCCTCGAGGAGCACTACGAGCAGTACTTC CASSPSTLEEHYEQYF
14 - TRBJ2-7 TRBV28 few TGTGCCAGCAGTTTATATGGGGGGAGGTACGAGCAGTACTTC CASSLYGGRYEQYF
12 - TRBJ2-1 TRBV7-2 - TGTGCCAGCAGCTCGCAGGATATTGAGCAGTTCTTC CASSSQDIEQFF
17 - TRBJ2-7 TRBV12-3/TRBV12-4 - TGTGCCAGCAGTTTTGGGTTTGGCCGCACAGGGTTGGACGAGCAGTACTTC CASSFGFGRTGLDEQYF
15 - TRBJ2-1 TRBV18 few TGTGCCAGCTCACAGGAAAGGGCCTCTTACAATGAGCAGTTCTTC CASSQERASYNEQFF
11 TRBD1 TRBJ2-7 TRBV20-1 - TGCAGGCCGGGACAGGACTACGAGCAGTACTTC CRPGQDYEQYF
17 TRBD2 TRBJ2-5 TRBV5-1 many TGCGCCAGCAGCTTGGTACTAGCGGGCGCCGTTGGAGAGACCCAGTACTTC CASSLVLAGAVGETQYF
14 - TRBJ2-2 TRBV4-2 few TGTGCCAGCAGCCCCGAGCGTAACACCGGGGAGCTGTTTTTT CASSPERNTGELFF
13 TRBD1 TRBJ1-5 TRBV2 many TGTGCCAGCAGGGGGACAGGAAATCAGCCCCAGCATTTT CASRGTGNQPQHF
14 - TRBJ2-5 TRBV29-1 many TGCAGCGTTTGTATTTGGGACGTCCAAGAGACCCAGTACTTC CSVCIWDVQETQYF
14 - TRBJ2-1 TRBV29-1 - TGCAGCCCCACCGGGCTTGGCTCCTACAATGAGCAGTTCTTC CSPTGLGSYNEQFF
15 - TRBJ1-6 TRBV5-1 many TGCGCCAGCAAAAGGACAGTCGACCCCGATTCACCCCTCCACTTT CASKRTVDPDSPLHF
14 - TRBJ2-7 TRBV7-8 - TGTGCCAGTACCCCTAGGACTGGCTCCTACGAGCAGTACTTC CASTPRTGSYEQYF
17 TRBD2 TRBJ2-3 TRBV5-1 - TGCGCCAGCAGCTTGGAGTCTAGCGGGGGGGTCACAGATACGCAGTATTTT CASSLESSGGVTDTQYF
14 - TRBJ2-7 TRBV7-9 few TGTGCCAGCAGCTTCCAGGGAGTAATGGACGAGCAGTACTTC CASSFQGVMDEQYF
14 - TRBJ2-7 TRBV28 few TGTGCCAGCAGTTTAAGCAGGGCCCCCTACGAGCAGTACTTC CASSLSRAPYEQYF
14 - TRBJ2-7 TRBV7-9 few TGTGCCAGCAGCTTAGGATCCGCGGGCTACGAGCAGTACTTC CASSLGSAGYEQYF
13 - TRBJ1-5 TRBV12-3/TRBV12-4 - TGTGCCAGCAGTTTTGAGCGATATCAGCCCCAGCATTTT CASSFERYQPQHF
17 TRBD2 TRBJ2-5 TRBV12-3/TRBV12-4 - TGTGCCAGCAGCCCTAGCGGACTAGCGGGAGGGCGAGAGACCCAGTACTTC CASSPSGLAGGRETQYF
13 - TRBJ1-5 TRBV10-3 many TGTGCCAGCCGGGGGGGTACGGAGCAGCCCCAGCATTTT CASRGGTEQPQHF
13 - TRBJ2-5 TRBV2 - TGTGCCAGCAGTGAGGTCACAGAAGAGACCCAGTACTTC CASSEVTEETQYF
14 - TRBJ2-3 TRBV19 few TGTGCCAGTGCTGAGGGGGGCTTAGCAGATACGCAGTATTTT CASAEGGLADTQYF
21 - TRBJ2-2 TRBV9 few TGTGCCAGCAGCGTAGCTACCGGGGGCCGGGCCCACCGAGAGAACACCGGGGAGCTGTTTTTT CASSVATGGRAHRENTGELFF
18 TRBD2 TRBJ2-7 TRBV15 many TGTGCCACCAGCAGATCTCTACGGGAGGGCCCTCTGGGGGACGAGCAGTACTTC CATSRSLREGPLGDEQYF
13 - TRBJ2-7 TRBV6-2/TRBV6-3 - TGTGCCAGCAGACCGGTAGCTTCCTACGAGCAGTACTTC CASRPVASYEQYF
13 - TRBJ2-1 TRBV29-1 many TGCAGCGTTGTCCATAGCTCCTACAATGAGCAGTTCTTC CSVVHSSYNEQFF
13 TRBD2 TRBJ2-1 TRBV29-1 - TGCAGCGCGGGACTAGCGGAAAACTATGAGCAGTTCTTC CSAGLAENYEQFF
16 TRBD1 TRBJ1-5 TRBV28 few TGTGCCAGCAGTTTTGCCGGGACAGGCGTCAATCAGCCCCAGCATTTT CASSFAGTGVNQPQHF
14 TRBD1 TRBJ2-7 TRBV15 many TGTGCCACCAGCAGAGATGGGACAGCCTACGAGCAGTACTTC CATSRDGTAYEQYF
15 TRBD1 TRBJ2-7 TRBV28 - TGTGCCAGCAGTTCCCCGGGACAGGCATTCTACGAGCAGTACTTC CASSSPGQAFYEQYF
14 - TRBJ1-3 TRBV10-3 - TGTGCCATCAGTGATTCCTCGACTGGAAACACCATATATTTT CAISDSSTGNTIYF
17 TRBD2 TRBJ2-1 TRBV18 few TGTGCCAGCTCACCCCCAACTAGCGGGGGGGCCATCAATGAGCAGTTCTTC CASSPPTSGGAINEQFF
17 TRBD2 TRBJ2-7 TRBV5-1 few TGCGCCAGCAGCTTGGGGGTCAGCGGGAGGGCCCCCTACGAGCAGTACTTC CASSLGVSGRAPYEQYF
15 TRBD2 TRBJ2-3 TRBV6-2/TRBV6-3 - TGTGCCAGCTCCGCTCGGGGGGGCCATATAGATACGCAGTATTTT CASSARGGHIDTQYF
15 TRBD1 TRBJ2-7 TRBV7-2 many TGTGCCAGCAGCTTAGAAGGGGGCCCCAATTACGAGCAGTACTTC CASSLEGGPNYEQYF
13 TRBD1 TRBJ2-7 TRBV12-3/TRBV12-4 - TGTGCCAGCAGTCTAAGACAGGGGGCCGAGCAGTACTTC CASSLRQGAEQYF
14 - TRBJ2-1 TRBV7-2 - TGTGCCAGCAGCTTAGTTGGGGTAAGAAATGAGCAGTTCTTC CASSLVGVRNEQFF
16 - TRBJ2-3 TRBV15 many TGTGCCACCAGCAGAGGCACAGGAGGACAAAAGGATACGCAGTATTTT CATSRGTGGQKDTQYF
15 TRBD1 TRBJ2-1 TRBV13 - TGTGCCAGCAGGGCCGGGACAGACCCGTACAATGAGCAGTTCTTC CASRAGTDPYNEQFF
14 - TRBJ2-5 TRBV10-2 - TGCGCCAGCAGGAATTGGGGGTCGGAGGAGACCCAGTACTTC CASRNWGSEETQYF
14 - TRBJ2-2 TRBV14 few TGTGCCAGCAGCTACAAACACGGCACCGGGGAGCTGTTTTTT CASSYKHGTGELFF
15 - TRBJ2-7 TRBV7-9 - TGTGCCAGCAGCTTTTTGGGGGCGGGGGTCTACGAGCAGTACTTC CASSFLGAGVYEQYF
14 TRBD1 TRBJ2-7 TRBV20-1 few TGCAGTGCTAGACTTCGGGACAGCTCCTACGAGCAGTACTTC CSARLRDSSYEQYF
14 - TRBJ2-1 TRBV20-1 few TGCAGTGCTAGAGGGGGAAGCGTCGGGGAGAAGCAGTTCTTC CSARGGSVGEKQFF
15 TRBD1 TRBJ2-7 TRBV28 many TGTGCCAGCAGTCCGGGGACAGCAAGCTCCTACGAGCAGTACTTC CASSPGTASSYEQYF
15 TRBD1 TRBJ2-7 TRBV27 many TGTGCCAGCAACACAGGGACAGGGACACCTTACGAGCAGTACTTC CASNTGTGTPYEQYF
16 TRBD2 TRBJ2-7 TRBV11-2 - TGTGCCAGCAGCTGGCAGACCGGGGGGAGCTCCTACGAGCAGTACTTC CASSWQTGGSSYEQYF